Listed below are T cell receptor beta chains from one sample, sequenced in a study of shared clonotypes between healthy human individuals. Data came from immunoSEQ multiplex PCR; TCRdb stores just in-frame clones and leaves some out. The table lists approximately 2.1 million clones, more than 80% of them singletons, with about 0.41% in the top ten. The sequenced sample consisted of naive CD4+ T cells from PBMCs. The receptor source for this set is a man younger than 30 in good health. Some clones in this sample may be carry-over from other donors' samples. Both conserved end residues are trimmed from each CDR3. Each record gives: CDR3 protein, clone size, V gene, J gene. Clone size is not always given. Where it is, it says once, few, many or a class for expanded clones.

CDR3aa: ASSQPGHKLNYEQY; abundance: -; v_gene: TRBV4-1; j_gene: TRBJ2-7
CDR3aa: ASSSLAGGSTDTQY; abundance: -; v_gene: TRBV19; j_gene: TRBJ2-3
CDR3aa: ASSKGDTDTQY; abundance: -; v_gene: TRBV28; j_gene: TRBJ2-3
CDR3aa: ASSSIQGVDMNTEAF; abundance: -; v_gene: TRBV5-1; j_gene: TRBJ1-1
CDR3aa: ASSFPSLNEQF; abundance: -; v_gene: TRBV7-2; j_gene: TRBJ2-1
CDR3aa: SVELQYRENLYGYT; abundance: -; v_gene: TRBV29-1; j_gene: TRBJ1-2
CDR3aa: ASSYFGDTEAF; abundance: once; v_gene: TRBV6-6; j_gene: TRBJ1-1
CDR3aa: ASSDRTGAADTQY; abundance: -; v_gene: TRBV2; j_gene: TRBJ2-3
CDR3aa: ASSYAPNTGELF; abundance: -; v_gene: TRBV6-5; j_gene: TRBJ2-2
CDR3aa: ASSPETAEETQY; abundance: -; v_gene: TRBV7-2; j_gene: TRBJ2-5
CDR3aa: ASSLQGADNEQF; abundance: -; v_gene: TRBV5-1; j_gene: TRBJ2-1
CDR3aa: ASRISGSADTQY; abundance: -; v_gene: TRBV6-4; j_gene: TRBJ2-3
CDR3aa: ASSQQDRDNEQF; abundance: -; v_gene: TRBV4-1; j_gene: TRBJ2-1
CDR3aa: ASRPSSYNEQF; abundance: -; v_gene: TRBV28; j_gene: TRBJ2-1
CDR3aa: ASSLAASPYEQY; abundance: -; v_gene: TRBV11-2; j_gene: TRBJ2-7
CDR3aa: ASSIGDQGYEQF; abundance: -; v_gene: TRBV5-1; j_gene: TRBJ2-1
CDR3aa: ASSYSETYNEQF; abundance: -; v_gene: TRBV6-5; j_gene: TRBJ2-1
CDR3aa: ASSTQHLNTEAF; abundance: few; v_gene: TRBV19; j_gene: TRBJ1-1
CDR3aa: ASSEGSTASGRGEQF; abundance: once; v_gene: TRBV2; j_gene: TRBJ2-1
CDR3aa: AVGVSNQPQH; abundance: once; v_gene: TRBV6-1; j_gene: TRBJ1-5
CDR3aa: ATEDRGKY; abundance: -; v_gene: TRBV6-5; j_gene: TRBJ2-7
CDR3aa: ASSLTGQGAGVDTQY; abundance: -; v_gene: TRBV7-2; j_gene: TRBJ2-3
CDR3aa: ASTNKYNEQF; abundance: -; v_gene: TRBV7-9; j_gene: TRBJ2-1
CDR3aa: ASSSGPERYEQY; abundance: -; v_gene: TRBV9; j_gene: TRBJ2-7
CDR3aa: ASSFLGQGGEQY; abundance: -; v_gene: TRBV7-9; j_gene: TRBJ2-7
CDR3aa: ASSLSSHGYT; abundance: -; v_gene: TRBV28; j_gene: TRBJ1-2
CDR3aa: ASSPTSGRAHTGELF; abundance: -; v_gene: TRBV9; j_gene: TRBJ2-2
CDR3aa: ASSYSNMPPQH; abundance: -; v_gene: TRBV6-5; j_gene: TRBJ1-5
CDR3aa: SGTSGETQY; abundance: -; v_gene: TRBV29-1; j_gene: TRBJ2-5
CDR3aa: ASTLRDSFNQPQH; abundance: -; v_gene: TRBV28; j_gene: TRBJ1-5
CDR3aa: ASSPVTDTQY; abundance: -; v_gene: TRBV5-5; j_gene: TRBJ2-3
CDR3aa: ASSAGTGGSYEQY; abundance: -; v_gene: TRBV9; j_gene: TRBJ2-7
CDR3aa: ASSGRDYVYT; abundance: few; v_gene: TRBV6-5; j_gene: TRBJ1-2
CDR3aa: ASSPSGLIGELF; abundance: -; v_gene: TRBV7-7; j_gene: TRBJ2-2
CDR3aa: ASSDRGTGELF; abundance: -; v_gene: TRBV9; j_gene: TRBJ2-2
CDR3aa: SASLHEQF; abundance: once; v_gene: TRBV20-1; j_gene: TRBJ2-1